The 9 T cell receptor beta chains below come from one sample, sequenced in a study of blood T cells in healthy people across ages. Next came a second PCR, run for about 7 to 12 cycles, which used a sample-barcoded 5' primer along with a J-beta primer mix. TCRdb recomputed calls from the 5' RACE reads with MiXCR, one row per CDR3 protein. The table includes some 1.7 million distinct CDR3 sequences, 28% detected once. Sequenced: blood. The source is a young woman in good health.

This clonotype was counted only a few times. The chain carries TRBV9 and TRBJ2-1; D call uncertain. The CDR3 has 14 amino acids. CDR1 SGDLS and CDR2 YYNGEE come from the germline V gene. The V end was cut by 3 bases, the J end by 3 bases, with 10 bases between. CDR3 sequence reads: CASSEAGIYNEQFF. CDR3 nucleotides: TGTGCCAGCAGCGAGGCAGGAATCTACAATGAGCAGTTCTTC.

J is TRBJ1-4 and V is TRBV20-1; 7 bases fit TRBD1. Trimming removed 4 bases from V and 8 bases from J; junction bases left unmatched: 10. This CDR3 is 14 amino acids long. Germline CDR1 DFQATT, CDR2 SNEGSKA (reference sequence). CDR3 sequence: CSATAGGPSEKLFF. The CDR3 bases are TGCAGTGCTACAGCAGGGGGTCCGAGCGAAAAACTGTTTTTT.

V usage is TRBV15 and J usage is TRBJ2-6, with a tentative D call TRBD1 (6 bases). CDR1 and CDR2 from the germline V gene are LNHNV and YYDKDF (reference sequence). This CDR3 comprises 19 residues. The V and J ends lost 0 bases and 2 bases respectively, with 17 bases between them. CDR3 in amino acids: CATSRDLGQRSTGANVLTF. In DNA form, the CDR3 reads TGTGCCACCAGCAGAGATCTAGGACAGAGGTCGACTGGGGCCAACGTCCTGACTTTC.

This clonotype was picked up many times. The V call is TRBV6-5, the J call TRBJ2-1, with 10 bases matching TRBD2. This CDR3 is 18 amino acids long. With V trimmed by 2 bases and J by 8 bases, 15 bases remained unmatched. Germline V CDR1 and CDR2: MNHEY, SVGAGI. CDR3 protein: CASSYRAGDLAGVHEQFF. CDR3 DNA sequence: TGTGCCAGCAGTTACCGTGCAGGGGATCTAGCGGGAGTCCATGAGCAGTTCTTC.

This clonotype came up many times. The rearrangement uses TRBV27 and TRBJ2-1, with D uncertain. The CDR3 totals 11 residues. CDR1 MNHEY and CDR2 SMNVEV come from the germline V gene (reference sequence). V dropped 8 bases and J dropped 9 bases, with 11 bases sitting between them. Here the CDR3 reads CASGPPSEQFF. The CDR3 DNA sequence: TGTGCCAGCGGGCCCCCAAGTGAGCAGTTCTTC.

With regard to this clonotype: Given a much more abundant clone one base away, this may be a read error. The V gene is TRBV5-1, the J gene TRBJ2-1; 9 bases agree with TRBD2. The DNA matches TRBJ2-7 better at its end, which makes the J call doubtful. Germline CDR1 SGHRS, CDR2 YFSETQ. The CDR3 consists of 14 residues. CDR3 bases: TGCGCCAGCAACCCTAGCGGGAACAACAATGAGCAGTACTTC. It specifies CASNPSGNNNEQYF.

Only a few counts were recorded for this clonotype. The chain is built from TRBV29-1 and TRBJ2-7; 10 bases are a match to TRBD1. Looked up from germline, CDR1 is SQVTM and CDR2 is ANQGSEA. The V and J ends lost 6 bases and 7 bases, in that order; junction bases with no gene match: 9. This CDR3 is built from 13 residues. Here the CDR3 DNA reads TGCAGCGTCGGGCTTCGACAGGGGGCTGAGCAGTACTTC. Its translation: CSVGLRQGAEQYF.

In its sample, this clonotype was seen many times. V usage is TRBV12-3 or TRBV12-4 and J usage is TRBJ2-3, with TRBD2 matching over 9 bases. Unmatched junction bases numbered 2, after V lost 4 bases and J lost 6 bases. There are 13 residues in the CDR3. The CDR3 region has the DNA TGTGCCAGCAGTTGGACTAGCGCCGATACGCAGTATTTT. Translated: CASSWTSADTQYF.

The rearrangement uses TRBV27 and TRBJ2-1, with 8 nucleotides matching TRBD1. The J call may be in error: the DNA end matches TRBJ2-7 better. The CDR3 spans 14 residues. Germline-derived CDR1 and CDR2 are MNHEY and SMNVEV (reference sequence). For the CDR3, the DNA is TGTGCCAGCGGGGGGACAGGTCCTTACAATGAGCAGTACTTC. Translated, it gives CASGGTGPYNEQYF.